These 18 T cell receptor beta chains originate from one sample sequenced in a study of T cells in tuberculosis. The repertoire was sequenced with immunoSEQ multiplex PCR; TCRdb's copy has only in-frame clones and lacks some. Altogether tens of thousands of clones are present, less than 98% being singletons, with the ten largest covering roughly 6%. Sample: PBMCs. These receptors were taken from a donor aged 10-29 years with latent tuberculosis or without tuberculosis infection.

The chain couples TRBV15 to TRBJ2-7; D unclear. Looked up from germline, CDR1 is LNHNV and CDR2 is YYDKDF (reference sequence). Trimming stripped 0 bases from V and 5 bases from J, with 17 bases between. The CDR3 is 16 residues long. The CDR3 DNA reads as TGTGCCACCAGCAGAGATGTCGCCACATTTACCCACGAGCAGTACTTC. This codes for CATSRDVATFTHEQYF.

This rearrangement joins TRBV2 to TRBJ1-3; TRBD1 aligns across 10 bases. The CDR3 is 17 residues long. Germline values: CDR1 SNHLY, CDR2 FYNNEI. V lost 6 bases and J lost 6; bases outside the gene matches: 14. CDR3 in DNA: TGTGCCAGCAGAGGAGACAGGGGGCGAAAAATGGAAAACACCATATATTTT. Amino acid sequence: CASRGDRGRKMENTIYF.

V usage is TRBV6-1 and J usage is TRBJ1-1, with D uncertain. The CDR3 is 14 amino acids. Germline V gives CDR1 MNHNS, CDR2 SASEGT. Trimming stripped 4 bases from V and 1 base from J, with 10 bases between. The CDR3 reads CASSAPGRNTEAFF. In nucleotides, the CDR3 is TGTGCCAGCAGTGCACCGGGGAGGAACACTGAAGCTTTCTTT.

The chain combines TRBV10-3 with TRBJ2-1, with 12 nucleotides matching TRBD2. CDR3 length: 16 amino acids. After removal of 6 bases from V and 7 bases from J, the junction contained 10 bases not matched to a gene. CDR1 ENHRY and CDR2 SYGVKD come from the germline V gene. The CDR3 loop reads CAIRGTTSGSNNEQFF. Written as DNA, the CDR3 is TGTGCCATCAGGGGCACGACTAGCGGGAGTAATAATGAGCAGTTCTTC.

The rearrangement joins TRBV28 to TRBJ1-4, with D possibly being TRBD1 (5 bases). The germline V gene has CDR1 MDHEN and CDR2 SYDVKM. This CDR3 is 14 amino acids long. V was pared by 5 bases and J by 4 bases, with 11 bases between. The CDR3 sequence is CASSIRQFNEKLFF. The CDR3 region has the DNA TGTGCCAGCAGTATAAGACAGTTTAATGAAAAACTGTTTTTT.

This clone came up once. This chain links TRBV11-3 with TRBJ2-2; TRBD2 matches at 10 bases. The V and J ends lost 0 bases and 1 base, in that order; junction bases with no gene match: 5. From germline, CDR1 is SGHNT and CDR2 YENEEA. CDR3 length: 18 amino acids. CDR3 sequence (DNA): TGTGCCAGCAGCTTAGATCTACTAGCGGGGAGGAACACCGGGGAGCTGTTTTTT. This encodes CASSLDLLAGRNTGELFF.

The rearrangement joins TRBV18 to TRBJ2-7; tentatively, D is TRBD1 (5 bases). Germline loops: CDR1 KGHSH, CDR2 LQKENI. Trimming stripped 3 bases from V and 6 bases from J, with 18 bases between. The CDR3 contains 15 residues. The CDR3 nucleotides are TGTGCCAGCTCACCCCTGCAGGGTGGGTTCCTCGAGCAGTACTTC. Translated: CASSPLQGGFLEQYF.

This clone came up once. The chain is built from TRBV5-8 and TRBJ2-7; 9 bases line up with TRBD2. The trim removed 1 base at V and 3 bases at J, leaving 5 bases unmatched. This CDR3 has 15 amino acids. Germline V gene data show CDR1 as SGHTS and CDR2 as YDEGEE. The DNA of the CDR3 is TGTGCCAGCAGCTTGTTCGGGACTAGCAGCTACGAGCAGTACTTC. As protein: CASSLFGTSSYEQYF.

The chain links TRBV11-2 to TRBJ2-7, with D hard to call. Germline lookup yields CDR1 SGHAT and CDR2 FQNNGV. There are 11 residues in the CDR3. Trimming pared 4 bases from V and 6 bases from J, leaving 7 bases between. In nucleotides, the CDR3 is TGTGCCAGCAGCTATTCGGTCGAGCAGTACTTC. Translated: CASSYSVEQYF.

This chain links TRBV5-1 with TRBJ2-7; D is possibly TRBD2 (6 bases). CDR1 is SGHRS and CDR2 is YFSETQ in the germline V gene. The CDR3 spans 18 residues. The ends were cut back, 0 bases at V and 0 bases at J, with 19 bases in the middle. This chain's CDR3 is CASSLAWREAHSSYEQYF. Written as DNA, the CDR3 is TGCGCCAGCAGCTTGGCTTGGCGGGAAGCCCATAGCTCCTACGAGCAGTACTTC.

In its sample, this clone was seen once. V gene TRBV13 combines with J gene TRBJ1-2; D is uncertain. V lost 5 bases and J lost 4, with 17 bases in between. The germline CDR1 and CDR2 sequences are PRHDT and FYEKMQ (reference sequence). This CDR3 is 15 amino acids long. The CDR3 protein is CASSLLRLNVYGYTF. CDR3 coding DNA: TGTGCCAGCAGCCTCTTGCGGCTCAACGTCTATGGCTACACCTTC.

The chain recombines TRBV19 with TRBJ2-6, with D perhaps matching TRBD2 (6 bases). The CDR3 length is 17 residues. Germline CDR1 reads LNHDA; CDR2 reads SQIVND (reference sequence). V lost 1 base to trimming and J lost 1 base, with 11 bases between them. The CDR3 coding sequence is TGTGCCAGTAGTATAGTTTTTGGGGGGTCTGGGGCCAACGTCCTGACTTTC. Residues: CASSIVFGGSGANVLTF.

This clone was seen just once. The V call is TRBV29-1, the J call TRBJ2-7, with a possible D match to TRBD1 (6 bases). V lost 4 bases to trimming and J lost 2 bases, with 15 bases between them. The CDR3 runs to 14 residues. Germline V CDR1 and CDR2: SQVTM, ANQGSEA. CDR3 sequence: CSVARGGQTYEQYF. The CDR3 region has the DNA TGCAGCGTTGCTCGAGGAGGACAGACCTACGAGCAGTACTTC.

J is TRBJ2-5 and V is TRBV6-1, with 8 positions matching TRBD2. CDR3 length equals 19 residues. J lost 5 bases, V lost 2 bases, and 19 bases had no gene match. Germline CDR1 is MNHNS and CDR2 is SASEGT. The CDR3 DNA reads TGTGCCAGCAGTGAACGACAGGCGGGGGGTTCGACTTTCGGCGAGACCCAGTACTTC. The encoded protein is CASSERQAGGSTFGETQYF.

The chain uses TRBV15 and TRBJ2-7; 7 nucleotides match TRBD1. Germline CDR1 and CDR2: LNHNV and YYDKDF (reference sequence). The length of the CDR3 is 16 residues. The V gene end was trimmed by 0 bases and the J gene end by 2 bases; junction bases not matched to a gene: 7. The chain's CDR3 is CATSRDLTGEPYEQYF. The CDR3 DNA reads TGTGCCACCAGCAGAGATCTCACAGGGGAGCCCTACGAGCAGTACTTC.

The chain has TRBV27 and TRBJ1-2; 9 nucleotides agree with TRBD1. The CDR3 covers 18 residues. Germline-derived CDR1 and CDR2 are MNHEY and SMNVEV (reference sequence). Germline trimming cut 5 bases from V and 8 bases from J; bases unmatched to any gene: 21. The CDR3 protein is CASSPRGWGQGVTRGYTF. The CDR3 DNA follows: TGTGCCAGCAGTCCCCGGGGGTGGGGACAGGGCGTGACGAGGGGCTACACCTTC.

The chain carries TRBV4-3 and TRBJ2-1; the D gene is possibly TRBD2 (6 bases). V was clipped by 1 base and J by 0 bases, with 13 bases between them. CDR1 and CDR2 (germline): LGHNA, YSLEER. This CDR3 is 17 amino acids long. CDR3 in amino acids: CASSQVSLGGSYNEQFF. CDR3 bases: TGCGCCAGCAGCCAAGTCTCTTTGGGGGGCTCCTACAATGAGCAGTTCTTC.

The CDR3 bases are TGTGCCAGCACTTTAAGGACAGCTAGCAATCAGCCCCAGCATTTT. The encoded protein is CASTLRTASNQPQHF. The rearrangement joins TRBV6-6 to TRBJ1-5; TRBD1 is a possible D gene (6 bases). This CDR3 region has 15 residues. The V gene lost 7 bases and the J gene lost 0 bases, with 13 bases spanning the gap. Germline V gene lookup returns CDR1 MNHNY and CDR2 SVGAGI (reference sequence).